This TCR beta chain was found in a study of cytomegalovirus exposure and HLA in healthy donors. Study-level results: Upon later analysis, HLA-associated TCR beta chains proved more clonally expanded than other, equally common chains. Across all donors, roughly uniform sequencing depth was an assumption of the presence/absence analyses. Some TCR beta chains (roughly 160 of them) were listed as cytomegalovirus-associated.

The primer mix had 60 Vbeta and 13 Jbeta primers. Only in-frame clones appear in the TCRdb table, and some are missing; sequencing was by immunoSEQ multiplex PCR. The data contain 60,000 or so clones, roughly 70% of them singletons. Worth noting for this clone: As yet, its antigen is unknown.

The CDR3 spans 14 residues. Germline CDR1 is LNHDA and CDR2 is SQIVND (reference sequence). This clonotype was sampled from a middle-aged man in good health and CMV-seropositive. The chain carries TRBV19 and TRBJ1-5; TRBD1 matches 9 bases. The sequencing sample was made of PBMCs. The CDR3 sequence: CEGQGFCSNQPQHF. DNA for the CDR3: TGTGAAGGACAGGGGTTTTGTAGCAATCAGCCCCAGCATTTT.